A selection of T cell receptor beta chains follows, all from one sample in a study of metastatic and nonmetastatic thyroid tumors. MiXCR re-clonotyped the PCR reads for TCRdb. Of some 19,000 clones in the sample, over 25% were seen once. Specimen: adjacent normal tissue. Every receptor here comes from a female donor with papillary thyroid cancer or a benign thyroid nodule (not recorded which). Some clones in this sample may be carry-over from other donors' samples. The CDR3 runs from the conserved cysteine through the conserved F or W. The D gene is left open where the match is weak. Only some rows state a clone size, as once, few, many or a class for expanded clones.

v_gene	abundance	j_gene	d_gene	CDR3aa	CDR3nt
TRBV6-5	few	TRBJ1-5	.	CASSYSNLGNQPQHF	TGTGCCAGCAGTTACTCGAATTTGGGTAACCAGCCCCAGCATTTT
TRBV18	many	TRBJ2-7	.	CASSPQTGNDEQYF	TGTGCCAGCTCACCACAAACAGGGAATGACGAGCAGTACTTC
TRBV20-1	.	TRBJ1-2	.	CSAIPDHGYTF	TGCAGTGCTATTCCGGACCATGGCTACACCTTC
TRBV5-6	many	TRBJ1-6	.	CASRVRDRPSPLHF	TGTGCCAGTCGTGTCCGTGACCGACCATCACCCCTCCACTTT
TRBV12-3/TRBV12-4	few	TRBJ2-5	TRBD2	CASSLGLAEETQYF	TGCGCCAGCAGTCTCGGACTAGCAGAAGAGACCCAGTACTTC
TRBV6-1	.	TRBJ1-1	.	CASSSVGPRTEAFF	TGTGCCAGCAGTTCGGTAGGGCCGCGGACTGAAGCTTTCTTT
TRBV6-2/TRBV6-3	.	TRBJ1-2	.	CASSYQRANYGYTF	TGTGCCAGCAGTTATCAGCGCGCAAACTATGGCTACACCTTC
TRBV7-2	few	TRBJ1-2	TRBD1	CASSLGDRANYGYTF	TGTGCCAGCAGCTTAGGGGACAGAGCTAACTATGGCTACACCTTC
TRBV28	.	TRBJ2-5	TRBD2	CASTLDSGRAETQYF	TGTGCCAGCACCCTTGATAGCGGGAGGGCGGAGACCCAGTACTTC
TRBV11-3	medium-sized	TRBJ2-1	.	CASSLTSFGGSYNEQFF	TGTGCCAGCAGCTTAACCTCGTTCGGGGGCTCCTACAATGAGCAGTTCTTC
TRBV30	.	TRBJ1-2	.	CASQRGMDYYGYTF	TGTGCCTCCCAGCGGGGAATGGACTACTATGGCTACACCTTC
TRBV29-1	medium-sized	TRBJ1-3	.	CSGGAASGNTIYF	TGCAGCGGAGGGGCAGCCTCTGGAAACACCATATATTTT
TRBV6-1	.	TRBJ2-1	TRBD2	CASHTELAGFIYEQFF	TGTGCCAGTCATACGGAGCTAGCGGGATTTATATATGAGCAGTTCTTC
TRBV5-4	.	TRBJ1-2	.	CASSLAYAAGRANYGYTF	TGTGCCAGCAGCTTGGCCTACGCAGCAGGCAGGGCCAACTATGGCTACACCTTC
TRBV11-3	many	TRBJ2-2	TRBD1	CASKLRGSGRGLFTNTGELFF	TGTGCCAGCAAGCTTAGAGGTAGTGGCAGGGGGCTTTTTACGAACACCGGGGAGCTGTTTTTT
TRBV6-2/TRBV6-3	few	TRBJ2-3	TRBD1	CASSLDRDGTDTQYF	TGTGCCAGCAGCCTCGACAGGGACGGGACAGATACGCAGTATTTT
TRBV9	once	TRBJ2-1	TRBD2	CASSGDGTSGANEPFF	TGTGCCAGCAGCGGGGACGGGACTAGCGGGGCTAATGAGCCGTTCTTC
TRBV20-1	.	TRBJ2-7	TRBD1	CSARHRQGRDEQYF	TGCAGTGCTAGACATCGACAGGGGCGGGACGAGCAGTACTTC
TRBV4-1	many	TRBJ2-1	.	CASSQDFAGSSRNEQFF	TGCGCCAGCAGCCAAGATTTCGCGGGGTCCAGTCGGAATGAGCAGTTCTTC
TRBV5-1	once	TRBJ2-1	.	CASSLAQGYNEQFF	TGCGCCAGCAGCTTGGCTCAGGGATACAATGAGCAGTTCTTC
TRBV20-1	once	TRBJ1-5	.	CSARGGLTVGVNQPQHF	TGCAGTGCTAGAGGGGGGTTGACAGTGGGTGTCAATCAGCCCCAGCATTTT
TRBV5-1	.	TRBJ2-1	TRBD2	CASRPTSGSNEQFF	TGCGCCAGCCGCCCGACTAGCGGGAGCAATGAGCAGTTCTTC
TRBV5-1	.	TRBJ2-7	.	CASSLVSGGHSYEQYF	TGCGCCAGCAGCTTGGTTAGTGGGGGGCACTCCTACGAGCAGTACTTC
TRBV18	.	TRBJ2-1	.	CASSPPLRQSSYNEQFF	TGTGCCAGCTCACCACCCTTAAGGCAAAGCTCCTACAATGAGCAGTTCTTC
TRBV15	.	TRBJ1-5	.	CATSRGPSSRAIGQPQHF	TGTGCCACCAGCAGAGGCCCCTCCAGTAGAGCTATCGGTCAGCCCCAGCATTTT
TRBV7-9	.	TRBJ2-5	.	CASSETDGNRGQETQYF	TGTGCCAGCAGCGAGACTGATGGAAACCGGGGCCAAGAGACCCAGTACTTC
TRBV6-2/TRBV6-3	few	TRBJ2-5	.	CASRRQSSFPETQYF	TGTGCCAGCAGAAGACAGTCCTCATTCCCGGAGACCCAGTACTTC
TRBV4-2	.	TRBJ2-7	.	CANSPGSVENYEQYF	TGTGCCAACAGCCCAGGGAGCGTTGAAAACTACGAGCAGTACTTC
TRBV11-2	.	TRBJ2-1	TRBD2	CASSLQAGGFYNEQFF	TGTGCCAGCAGCTTACAAGCGGGAGGGTTCTACAATGAGCAGTTCTTC
TRBV30	medium-sized	TRBJ1-6	.	CAWSRGVSTNNSPLHF	TGTGCCTGGAGCCGTGGAGTGTCAACCAATAATTCACCCCTCCACTTT
TRBV19	few	TRBJ1-2	TRBD1	CASRGDQGGYTF	TGTGCCAGCAGGGGGGATCAAGGTGGCTACACCTTC
TRBV14	.	TRBJ2-5	.	CASSPRLDLQETQYF	TGTGCCAGCAGCCCCCGACTAGACCTCCAAGAGACCCAGTACTTC
TRBV4-2	medium-sized	TRBJ2-7	TRBD2	CASSPGSGENYEQYF	TGTGCCAGCAGCCCAGGGAGCGGGGAAAACTACGAGCAGTACTTC
TRBV11-3	.	TRBJ2-1	.	CASSLEVYNEQFF	TGTGCCAGCAGCTTAGAGGTCTACAATGAGCAGTTCTTC
TRBV6-1	few	TRBJ2-5	.	CASSDREDQETQYF	TGTGCCAGCAGTGACAGGGAGGACCAAGAGACCCAGTACTTC
TRBV27	.	TRBJ2-7	.	CASSLGRYYEQYF	TGTGCCAGCAGTTTGGGACGGTACTACGAGCAGTACTTC
TRBV12-3/TRBV12-4	medium-sized	TRBJ1-1	TRBD1	CASSRQGADTEAFF	TGTGCCAGCAGCCGCCAGGGGGCTGACACTGAAGCTTTCTTT
TRBV5-1	.	TRBJ2-1	TRBD2	CASSFTGTSGVYNEQFF	TGCGCCAGCAGCTTTACCGGGACTAGCGGCGTCTACAATGAGCAGTTCTTC
TRBV30	medium-sized	TRBJ2-5	.	CAWSIQETQYF	TGTGCCTGGAGTATCCAAGAGACCCAGTACTTC
TRBV7-8	.	TRBJ2-7	TRBD2	CASRPPGLAGGIDEQYF	TGTGCCAGCAGACCCCCGGGACTAGCGGGAGGGATCGACGAGCAGTACTTC
TRBV6-6	medium-sized	TRBJ2-3	.	CASSYSTWGAPSPTDTQYF	TGTGCCAGCAGTTACTCGACGTGGGGGGCCCCCTCCCCCACAGATACGCAGTATTTT
TRBV20-1	.	TRBJ2-3	TRBD1	CSARDRVWQGGTDTQYF	TGCAGTGCTAGAGATCGGGTGTGGCAGGGGGGCACAGATACGCAGTATTTT
TRBV5-6	.	TRBJ2-4	.	CASSFRAPSTKNIQYF	TGTGCCAGCAGCTTTAGGGCACCATCCACCAAAAATATTCAGTACTTC
TRBV20-1	.	TRBJ2-5	.	CSARVPHQETQYF	TGCAGTGCTAGAGTTCCCCACCAAGAGACTCAGTACTTC
TRBV7-8	many	TRBJ2-5	.	CASSLAYSAGDETQYF	TGTGCCAGCAGCTTAGCCTATTCTGCAGGGGACGAGACCCAGTACTTC
TRBV12-3/TRBV12-4	.	TRBJ2-1	.	CASSLFLASNEQFF	TGTGCCAGCAGTTTGTTTCTAGCGTCAAATGAGCAGTTCTTC
TRBV10-3	.	TRBJ2-1	TRBD2	CASSGGASGRAGNEQFF	TGTGCCAGCAGTGGTGGGGCTAGCGGGAGGGCGGGCAATGAGCAGTTCTTC
TRBV4-2	.	TRBJ1-2	.	CASSQNGKYGYTF	TGTGCCAGCAGCCAAAACGGGAAATATGGCTACACCTTC
TRBV10-3	many	TRBJ1-1	.	CAISTGTRTTEAFF	TGTGCCATCAGTACCGGGACAAGAACCACTGAAGCTTTCTTT
TRBV12-3/TRBV12-4	few	TRBJ1-5	.	CASSFGNQPQHF	TGTGCCAGCAGTTTCGGAAATCAGCCCCAGCATTTT